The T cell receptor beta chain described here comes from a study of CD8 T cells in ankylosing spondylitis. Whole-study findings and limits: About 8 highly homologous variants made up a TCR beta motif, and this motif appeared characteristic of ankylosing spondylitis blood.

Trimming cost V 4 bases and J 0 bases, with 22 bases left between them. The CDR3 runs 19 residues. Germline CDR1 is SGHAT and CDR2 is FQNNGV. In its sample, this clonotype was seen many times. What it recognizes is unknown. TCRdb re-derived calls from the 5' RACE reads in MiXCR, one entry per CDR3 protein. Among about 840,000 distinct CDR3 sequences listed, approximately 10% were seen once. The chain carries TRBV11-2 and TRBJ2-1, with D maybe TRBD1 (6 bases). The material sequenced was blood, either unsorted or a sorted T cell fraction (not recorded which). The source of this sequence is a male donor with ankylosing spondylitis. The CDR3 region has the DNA TGTGCCAGCAGCTCAGGGGCCTATGGAGCCTTTAGCTCCTACAATGAGCAGTTCTTC. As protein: CASSSGAYGAFSSYNEQFF.